This is a list of T cell receptor beta chains from one sample in a study of regulatory T cells in long-lasting Graves disease. TCRdb re-called the multiplex PCR reads through MiXCR, storing one row per CDR3 protein. The data show some 220,000 distinct CDR3 sequences, roughly a fifth seen once. These same records also appear under a second study, on T cells in Graves' hyperthyroidism and ophthalmopathy.

Specimen: peripheral blood mononuclear cells (PBMCs), collected at new diagnosis, from a patient treated with antithyroid drugs. These receptors came from a woman younger than 45 with Graves disease. Both conserved end residues are part of each CDR3.

v_gene	j_gene	CDR3aa
TRBV5-4	TRBJ2-5	CAIRKPQETQYF
TRBV13	TRBJ2-3	CASSLKTSSTDTQYF
TRBV28	TRBJ2-7	CASSFTGGFYEQYF
TRBV12-3/TRBV12-4	TRBJ1-2	CASSLDGGAYGYTF
TRBV12-3/TRBV12-4	TRBJ2-7	CASSSYLVQVYSYEQYF
TRBV20-1	TRBJ2-3	CSAPKYVNTQYF
TRBV5-1	TRBJ2-7	CASSLEGLAGVEQYF
TRBV27	TRBJ1-1	CASTNSGIRGTEAFF
TRBV10-2	TRBJ2-2	CASGGGPRTGELFF
TRBV10-3	TRBJ1-1	CAISESAQGRTEAFF
TRBV11-1	TRBJ1-4	CASSPTGQFDEKLFF
TRBV11-2	TRBJ2-7	CASSAGQSFYEQYF
TRBV19	TRBJ1-5	CASSYGQGSQPQHF
TRBV18	TRBJ2-1	CASSNQWGGDEQFF
TRBV2	TRBJ1-5	CASRKPGQGYQPQHF
TRBV12-3/TRBV12-4	TRBJ2-7	CASSPLGTASSYEQYF
TRBV19	TRBJ1-2	CASSTPGGVNPYGYTF
TRBV19	TRBJ1-2	CASKRQSSNYGYTF
TRBV12-3/TRBV12-4	TRBJ1-1	CATCMVAGGTEAFF
TRBV19	TRBJ2-1	CASSIYSGTYNEQFF
TRBV6-5	TRBJ2-7	CASSYGGQGNYEQYF
TRBV19	TRBJ2-1	CASKWAYEAGSSYNEQFF
TRBV18	TRBJ1-1	CANSPRGLNTEAFF
TRBV7-2	TRBJ1-3	CASSFRSQSSGNTIYF
TRBV28	TRBJ2-3	CCSSSGIVSDTQYF
TRBV24-1	TRBJ1-5	CATSVAGANQPQHF
TRBV28	TRBJ2-1	CASREGQGTYNEQFF
TRBV28	TRBJ2-1	CASSFEGGGDEQFF
TRBV20-1	TRBJ1-1	CSASRPEAFF
TRBV14	TRBJ2-1	CASSHPTRRGAVWTYNEQFF
TRBV3-1	TRBJ1-2	CASSQGRAGGYTF
TRBV27	TRBJ1-3	CASSSPSAGNTIYF
TRBV30	TRBJ1-1	CAWTLLQGNTEAFF
TRBV10-3	TRBJ2-5	CAISRGAQETQYF
TRBV7-2	TRBJ2-7	CASSLSANSYEQYF
TRBV30	TRBJ2-1	CAWSVGRAGNEQFF
TRBV11-3	TRBJ2-7	CASSLAAGSNYEQYF
TRBV10-3	TRBJ1-2	CAISEEGTPWVNGYTF
TRBV7-2	TRBJ2-1	CASSYQPPGLASNEQFF
TRBV10-3	TRBJ1-2	CAISDRDYGYTF
TRBV7-2	TRBJ2-1	CASSLEYGTVQFF
TRBV7-9	TRBJ1-3	CASSPILGGQGDTIYF
TRBV6-1	TRBJ2-1	CASSTVHGGAGTISYNEQFF
TRBV6-1	TRBJ1-3	CASSQDRGYSGNTIYF
TRBV7-2	TRBJ1-5	CASSLGSLNQPQHF
TRBV7-2	TRBJ2-3	CAGSSSDGSHVGDTQYF
TRBV30	TRBJ2-1	CAWTATSARGDEQFF
TRBV6-1	TRBJ2-1	CASSPRTGVRDEQFF
TRBV28	TRBJ2-1	CASSPHGGGGGSSYNEQFF
TRBV6-5	TRBJ2-3	CASSSLGDTQYF
TRBV9	TRBJ2-3	CASSVDPRVPTQDTQYF
TRBV11-2	TRBJ2-3	CASSLFPRQSTDTQYF
TRBV3-1	TRBJ2-1	CASSQVRKGNSYNEQFF